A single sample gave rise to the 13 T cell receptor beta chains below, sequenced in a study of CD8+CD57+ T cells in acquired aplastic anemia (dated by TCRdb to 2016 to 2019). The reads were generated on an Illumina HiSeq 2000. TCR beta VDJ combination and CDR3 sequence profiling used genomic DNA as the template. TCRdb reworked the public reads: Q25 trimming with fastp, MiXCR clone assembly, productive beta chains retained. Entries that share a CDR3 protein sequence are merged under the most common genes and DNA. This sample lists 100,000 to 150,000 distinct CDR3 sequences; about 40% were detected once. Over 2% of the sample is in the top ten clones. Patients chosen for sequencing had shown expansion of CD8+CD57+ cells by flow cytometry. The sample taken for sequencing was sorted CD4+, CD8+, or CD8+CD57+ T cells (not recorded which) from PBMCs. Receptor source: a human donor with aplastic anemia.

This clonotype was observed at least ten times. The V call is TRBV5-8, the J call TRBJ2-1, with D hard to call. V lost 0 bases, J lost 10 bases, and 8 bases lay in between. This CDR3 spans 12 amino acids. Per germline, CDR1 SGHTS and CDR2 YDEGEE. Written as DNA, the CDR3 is TGTGCCAGCAGCTTGGCCCGAATCGAGCAGTTCTTC. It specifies CASSLARIEQFF.

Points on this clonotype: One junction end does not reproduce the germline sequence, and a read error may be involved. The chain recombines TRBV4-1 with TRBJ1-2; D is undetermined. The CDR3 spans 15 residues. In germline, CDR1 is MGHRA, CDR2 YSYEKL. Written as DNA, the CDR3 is TGCGCCGGCAGCCAAACCCGGGCCGCTAGCTATGGCTACACCTTC. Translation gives CAGSQTRAASYGYTF.

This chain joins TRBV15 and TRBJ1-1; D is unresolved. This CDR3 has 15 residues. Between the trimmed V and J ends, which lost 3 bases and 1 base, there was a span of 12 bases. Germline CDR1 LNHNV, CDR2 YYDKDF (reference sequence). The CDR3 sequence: CATSRGLGGNTEAFF. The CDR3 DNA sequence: TGTGCCACCAGCAGGGGGTTAGGCGGGAACACTGAAGCTTTCTTT. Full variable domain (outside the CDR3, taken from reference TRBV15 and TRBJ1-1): DAMVIQNPRYQVTQFGKPVTLSCSQTLNHNVMYWYQQKSSQAPKLLFHYYDKDFNNEADTPDNFQSRRPNTSFCFLDIRSPGLGDTAMYLCATSRGLGGNTEAFFGQGTRLTVV.

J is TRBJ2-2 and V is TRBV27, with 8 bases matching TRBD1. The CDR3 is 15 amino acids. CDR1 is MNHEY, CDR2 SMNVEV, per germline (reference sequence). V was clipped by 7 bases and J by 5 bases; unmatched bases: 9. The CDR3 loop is CASNPGQGGTGELFF. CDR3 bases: TGTGCCAGCAATCCCGGACAGGGTGGGACCGGGGAGCTGTTTTTT.

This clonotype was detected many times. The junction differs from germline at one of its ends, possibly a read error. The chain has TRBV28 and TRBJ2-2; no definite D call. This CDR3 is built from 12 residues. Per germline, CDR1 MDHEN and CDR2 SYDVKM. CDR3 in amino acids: CASSLWAGELFF. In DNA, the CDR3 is TGTGCCAGCAGCTTATGGGCCGGGGAGCTGTTTTTT.

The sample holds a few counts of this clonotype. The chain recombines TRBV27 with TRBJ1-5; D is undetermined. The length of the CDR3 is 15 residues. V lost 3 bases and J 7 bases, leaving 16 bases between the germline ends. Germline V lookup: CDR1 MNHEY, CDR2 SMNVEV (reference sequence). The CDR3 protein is CASSFRPPGTQPQHF. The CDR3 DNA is TGTGCCAGCAGTTTTCGGCCACCGGGCACCCAGCCCCAGCATTTT.

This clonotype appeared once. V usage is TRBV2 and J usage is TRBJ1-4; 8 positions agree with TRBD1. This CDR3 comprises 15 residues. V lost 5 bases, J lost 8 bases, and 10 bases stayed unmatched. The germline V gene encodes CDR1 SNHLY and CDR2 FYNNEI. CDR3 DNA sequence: TGTGCCAGCAGTCATAACGGACAGGGCGACGAAAAACTGTTTTTT. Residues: CASSHNGQGDEKLFF.

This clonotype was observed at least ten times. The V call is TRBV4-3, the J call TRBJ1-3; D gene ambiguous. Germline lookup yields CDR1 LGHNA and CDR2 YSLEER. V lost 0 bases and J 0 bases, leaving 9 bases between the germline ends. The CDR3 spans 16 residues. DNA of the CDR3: TGCGCCAGCAGCCAAGATACGCCGTTCTCTGGAAACACCATATATTTT. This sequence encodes CASSQDTPFSGNTIYF.

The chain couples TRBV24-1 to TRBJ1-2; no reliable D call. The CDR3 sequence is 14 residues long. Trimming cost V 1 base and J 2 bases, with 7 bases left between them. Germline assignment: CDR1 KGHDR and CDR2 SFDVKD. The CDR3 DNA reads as TGTGCCACCAGTGATTTCGCCAGGAACTATGGCTACACCTTC. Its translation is CATSDFARNYGYTF.

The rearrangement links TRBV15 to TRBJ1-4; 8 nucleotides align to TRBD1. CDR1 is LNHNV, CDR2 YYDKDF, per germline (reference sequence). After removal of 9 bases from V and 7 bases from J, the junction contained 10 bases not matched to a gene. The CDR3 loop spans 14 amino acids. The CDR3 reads CATQSGTGVEKLFF. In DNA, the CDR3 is TGTGCCACTCAGTCAGGGACAGGAGTTGAAAAACTGTTTTTT. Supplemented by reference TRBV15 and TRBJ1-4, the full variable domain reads DAMVIQNPRYQVTQFGKPVTLSCSQTLNHNVMYWYQQKSSQAPKLLFHYYDKDFNNEADTPDNFQSRRPNTSFCFLDIRSPGLGDTAMYLCATQSGTGVEKLFFGSGTQLSVL.

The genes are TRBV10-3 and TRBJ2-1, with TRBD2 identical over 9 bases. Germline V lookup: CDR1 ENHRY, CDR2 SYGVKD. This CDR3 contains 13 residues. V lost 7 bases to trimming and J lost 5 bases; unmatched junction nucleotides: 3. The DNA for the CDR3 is TGTGCCATCAAGGGCGGGGGGGACAATGAGCAGTTCTTC. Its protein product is CAIKGGGDNEQFF.

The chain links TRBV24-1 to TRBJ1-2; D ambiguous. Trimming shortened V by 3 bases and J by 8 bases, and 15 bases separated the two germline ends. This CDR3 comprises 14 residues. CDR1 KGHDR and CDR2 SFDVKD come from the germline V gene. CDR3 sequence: CATSDTGGQRGYTF. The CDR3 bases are TGTGCCACCAGTGATACGGGCGGGCAACGAGGCTACACCTTC.

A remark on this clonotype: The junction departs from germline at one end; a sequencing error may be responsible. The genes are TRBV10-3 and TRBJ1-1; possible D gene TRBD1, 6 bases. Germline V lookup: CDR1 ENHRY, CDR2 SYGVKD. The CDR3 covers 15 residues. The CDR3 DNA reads TGTGCCATCAGTGACCGACTGCGGGGGGACACTGAGGCTTCCTTT. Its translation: CAISDRLRGDTEASF.